These T cell receptor beta chains were read from a single sample in a study of naive and memory T cell subsets. Via MiXCR, TCRdb re-called the UMI-ligation and nested PCR reads, giving one row per CDR3 protein. The sample records tens of thousands of distinct CDR3 sequences, less than 20% being singletons. The sample was effector memory CD4+ T cells from blood. The receptors originated from a human donor in good health. Each CDR3 is given with its conserved first and last residue. Fields, in order: V gene, J gene, D gene, clone size, CDR3 protein, CDR3 DNA. A D gene is named only where the DNA matches it firmly. Clone sizes are given selectively: once, few, many, or a class where the clone is expanded.

TRBV20-1	TRBJ1-5	TRBD1	many	CSAQGAVGNQPQHF	TGCAGTGCCCAGGGGGCGGTGGGCAATCAGCCCCAGCATTTT
TRBV5-1	TRBJ2-7	TRBD1	.	CASSSGQTLSYEQYF	TGCGCCAGCAGCTCGGGACAGACGCTTTCCTACGAGCAGTACTTC
TRBV7-2	TRBJ1-6	.	medium-sized	CASSLGPYNSPLHF	TGTGCCAGCAGCTTAGGTCCCTATAATTCACCCCTCCACTTT
TRBV10-1	TRBJ2-3	TRBD2	.	CASSEILAGNTDTQYF	TGCGCCAGCAGTGAGATTCTAGCGGGGAACACAGATACGCAGTATTTT
TRBV3-1	TRBJ1-5	.	.	CASSQEGAPGPQHF	TGTGCCAGCAGCCAAGAGGGGGCCCCAGGGCCCCAGCATTTT
TRBV4-1	TRBJ1-1	.	few	CASSQDPRGGNTEAFF	TGCGCCAGCAGCCAAGACCCCCGGGGGGGGAACACTGAAGCTTTCTTT
TRBV2	TRBJ1-2	.	few	CASSDQAWNYGYTF	TGTGCCAGCAGTGACCAGGCATGGAACTATGGCTACACCTTC
TRBV11-2	TRBJ1-5	.	few	CASSLGPRDQPQHF	TGTGCCAGCAGCTTAGGGCCCCGGGATCAGCCCCAGCATTTT
TRBV5-6	TRBJ2-5	.	.	CASSRLDSRLGQETQYF	TGTGCCAGCAGCCGTCTCGATTCAAGGCTGGGACAAGAGACCCAGTACTTC
TRBV4-2	TRBJ2-1	.	many	CASSQGRQPTYNEQFF	TGTGCCAGCAGCCAAGGTCGACAGCCAACCTACAATGAGCAGTTCTTC
TRBV7-9	TRBJ2-3	.	.	CASSLIAINTDTQYF	TGTGCCAGCAGCTTAATTGCCATAAACACAGATACGCAGTATTTT
TRBV5-5	TRBJ2-2	TRBD1	.	CASFSNPGQGFFAGELFF	TGTGCCAGCTTTTCAAACCCGGGACAGGGGTTTTTCGCCGGGGAGCTGTTTTTT
TRBV7-9	TRBJ2-5	.	once	CVSSPWGQKETQYF	TGTGTCAGCAGCCCCTGGGGCCAAAAAGAGACCCAGTACTTC
TRBV19	TRBJ1-5	TRBD1	few	CASSIRTGGVNQPQHF	TGTGCCAGTAGTATTAGGACAGGAGGGGTTAATCAGCCCCAGCATTTT
TRBV10-2	TRBJ2-7	.	once	CASRQEILSYEQYF	TGCGCCAGCAGGCAGGAAATCCTCTCCTACGAGCAGTACTTC
TRBV6-1	TRBJ2-4	.	few	CASRDGGGNIQYF	TGTGCCAGCCGGGACGGGGGCGGAAACATTCAGTACTTC
TRBV7-3	TRBJ2-7	.	.	CASSLRQASSSYEQYF	TGTGCCAGCAGCTTAAGACAGGCGTCGAGCTCCTACGAGCAGTACTTC
TRBV5-6	TRBJ2-7	.	many	CASSFTGPFYEQYF	TGTGCCAGCAGCTTTACGGGACCTTTCTACGAGCAGTACTTC
TRBV9	TRBJ2-3	.	few	CASSVEGGLSTDTQYF	TGTGCCAGCAGCGTAGAAGGGGGGTTAAGCACAGATACGCAGTATTTT
TRBV28	TRBJ1-2	.	few	CASSLSLEDYGYTF	TGTGCCAGCAGTTTATCCCTAGAGGACTATGGCTACACCTTC
TRBV19	TRBJ2-3	TRBD2	.	CASKTSGLDTQYF	TGTGCCAGTAAGACTAGCGGGTTAGATACGCAGTATTTT
TRBV27	TRBJ2-2	.	many	CASSLFADLGQGLFF	TGTGCCAGCAGTTTATTTGCCGACTTAGGGCAGGGGCTGTTTTTT
TRBV30	TRBJ1-4	.	.	CACVNDDSATNEKLFF	TGTGCCTGCGTAAACGACGACAGTGCAACTAATGAAAAACTGTTTTTT
TRBV29-1	TRBJ2-2	.	few	CSVGDTGELFF	TGCAGCGTTGGAGACACCGGGGAGCTGTTTTTT
TRBV9	TRBJ2-5	TRBD2	.	CASSVGGSGGGETQYF	TGTGCCAGCAGCGTTGGAGGATCGGGAGGGGGTGAGACCCAGTACTTC
TRBV7-2	TRBJ2-6	TRBD1	.	CASRRQGGGANVLTF	TGTGCCAGCAGGCGACAGGGGGGTGGGGCCAACGTCCTGACTTTC
TRBV4-1	TRBJ2-1	.	few	CASSQGGGRAPYNEQFF	TGCGCCAGCAGCCAAGGTGGGGGCAGGGCCCCCTACAATGAGCAGTTCTTC
TRBV11-2	TRBJ2-1	.	many	CASSAVDGSYNEQFF	TGTGCCAGCAGCGCCGTCGACGGTAGCTACAATGAGCAGTTCTTC
TRBV20-1	TRBJ2-3	.	.	CSARGGGSARSDTQYF	TGCAGTGCTAGGGGGGGCGGGAGTGCCCGGAGTGATACGCAGTATTTT
TRBV11-2	TRBJ2-1	.	few	CASSLEPGSYNEQFF	TGTGCCAGCAGCTTGGAGCCGGGGTCCTACAATGAGCAGTTCTTC
TRBV30	TRBJ1-1	.	few	CAWSGGFTEAFF	TGTGCCTGGAGTGGCGGGTTCACTGAAGCTTTCTTT
TRBV7-8	TRBJ1-2	.	.	CASSLARMDPYGYTF	TGTGCCAGCAGCTTAGCCAGGATGGATCCCTATGGCTACACCTTC
TRBV9	TRBJ1-1	.	few	CASSPPVGSARVNTEAFF	TGTGCCAGCAGCCCCCCCGTTGGGTCGGCCAGGGTGAACACTGAAGCTTTCTTT
TRBV20-1	TRBJ1-6	TRBD1	medium-sized	CSARTQGNSPLHF	TGCAGTGCTAGAACACAGGGGAATTCACCCCTCCACTTT
TRBV5-6	TRBJ2-4	TRBD1	.	CASSYVGQGDIQYF	TGTGCCAGCAGCTACGTCGGACAGGGTGACATTCAGTACTTC
TRBV20-1	TRBJ2-1	.	.	CSAREFGTPAYNEQFF	TGCAGTGCTAGAGAATTTGGGACGCCTGCCTACAATGAGCAGTTCTTC
TRBV20-1	TRBJ1-1	TRBD1	.	CSAAGGTGLTEAFF	TGCAGTGCCGCGGGGGGGACAGGGTTGACTGAAGCTTTCTTT
TRBV7-9	TRBJ2-7	TRBD2	few	CASSLGSGIWEQYF	TGTGCCAGCAGCTTAGGTAGCGGGATTTGGGAGCAGTACTTC
TRBV4-2	TRBJ1-1	TRBD1	few	CASSRLGQGGRNTEAFF	TGTGCCAGCAGCCGATTAGGACAGGGAGGTCGGAACACTGAAGCTTTCTTT
TRBV28	TRBJ2-7	.	few	CASSLPRQPYEQYF	TGTGCCAGCAGTTTACCGAGACAGCCCTACGAGCAGTACTTC
TRBV20-1	TRBJ1-2	TRBD1	few	CSASGTDNYGYTF	TGCAGTGCTAGCGGGACAGACAACTATGGCTACACCTTC
TRBV29-1	TRBJ2-7	.	.	CSVSVRAAQQYF	TGCAGCGTTTCAGTCAGGGCAGCTCAGCAGTACTTC
TRBV10-3	TRBJ1-5	TRBD1	many	CAISWDRDQPQHF	TGTGCCATCAGTTGGGACAGGGATCAGCCCCAGCATTTT
TRBV15	TRBJ2-2	TRBD2	many	CATSRPSGRGTGELFF	TGTGCCACCAGCAGACCGAGCGGGAGGGGCACCGGGGAGCTGTTTTTT
TRBV7-2	TRBJ2-2	.	.	CASSFRTGELFF	TGTGCCAGCAGCTTCAGGACCGGGGAGCTGTTTTTT
TRBV20-1	TRBJ1-1	TRBD1	many	CSARGRGKPEAFF	TGCAGTGCTAGGGGCAGGGGGAAGCCTGAAGCTTTCTTT
TRBV5-1	TRBJ1-4	.	few	CASSLSGNTNEKLFF	TGCGCCAGCAGCTTGAGTGGAAACACTAATGAAAAACTGTTTTTT
TRBV9	TRBJ2-1	.	few	CASSFLDSGGLYNEQFF	TGTGCCAGCAGCTTCCTAGATTCAGGGGGGCTCTACAATGAGCAGTTCTTC
TRBV6-4	TRBJ1-1	TRBD1	many	CASSDSNRGTEAFF	TGTGCCAGCAGTGACTCTAACAGGGGAACTGAAGCTTTCTTT
TRBV19	TRBJ1-4	TRBD1	many	CASSSSGQVYEKLFF	TGTGCCAGTAGTAGTTCCGGACAGGTATATGAAAAACTGTTTTTT
TRBV29-1	TRBJ1-2	.	few	CSVEGGGNYGYTF	TGCAGCGTTGAGGGGGGAGGGAACTATGGCTACACCTTC
TRBV5-1	TRBJ2-7	TRBD1	.	CASSFRDRGTEQYF	TGCGCCAGCAGCTTCCGGGACAGGGGGACCGAGCAGTACTTC
TRBV29-1	TRBJ1-4	.	many	CSVASGREKLFF	TGCAGCGTTGCGTCAGGGCGAGAAAAACTGTTTTTT
TRBV28	TRBJ1-2	.	.	CASSSGVDYGYTF	TGTGCCAGCAGCTCAGGGGTCGACTATGGCTACACCTTC
TRBV28	TRBJ2-6	.	few	CASSLRGLSGANVLTF	TGTGCCAGCAGTTTACGCGGATTATCTGGGGCCAACGTCCTGACTTTC
TRBV20-1	TRBJ2-1	TRBD2	.	CSARGSGRVNFNEQFF	TGCAGTGCTAGAGGTAGCGGGAGAGTAAACTTCAATGAGCAGTTCTTC